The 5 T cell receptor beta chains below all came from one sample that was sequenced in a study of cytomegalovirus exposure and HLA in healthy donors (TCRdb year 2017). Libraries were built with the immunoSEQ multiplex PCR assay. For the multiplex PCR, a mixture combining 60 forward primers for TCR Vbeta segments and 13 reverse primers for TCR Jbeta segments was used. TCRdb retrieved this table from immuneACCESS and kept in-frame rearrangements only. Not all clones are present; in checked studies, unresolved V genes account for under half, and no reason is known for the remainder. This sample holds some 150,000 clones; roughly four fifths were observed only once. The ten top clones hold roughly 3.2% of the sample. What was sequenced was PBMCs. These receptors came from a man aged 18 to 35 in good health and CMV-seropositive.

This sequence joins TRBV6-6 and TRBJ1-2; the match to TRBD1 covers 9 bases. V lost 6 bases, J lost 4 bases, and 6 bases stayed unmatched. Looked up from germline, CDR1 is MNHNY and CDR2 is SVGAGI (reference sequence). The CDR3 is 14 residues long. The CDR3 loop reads CASSQGQGGYGYTF. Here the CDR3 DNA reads TGTGCCAGCAGCCAGGGACAGGGTGGCTATGGCTACACCTTC.

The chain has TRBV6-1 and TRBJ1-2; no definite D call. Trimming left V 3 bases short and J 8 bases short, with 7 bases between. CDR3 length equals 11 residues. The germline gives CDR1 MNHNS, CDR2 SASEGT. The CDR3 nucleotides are TGTGCCAGCAGTGAGAGGGCAGGCTACACCTTC. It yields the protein CASSERAGYTF.

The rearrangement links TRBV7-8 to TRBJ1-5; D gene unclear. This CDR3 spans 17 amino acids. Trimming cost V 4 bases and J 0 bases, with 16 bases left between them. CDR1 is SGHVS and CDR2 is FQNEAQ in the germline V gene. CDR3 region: CASSSRPGSNSNQPQHF. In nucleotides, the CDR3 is TGTGCCAGCAGCTCAAGACCGGGGTCAAATAGCAATCAGCCCCAGCATTTT.

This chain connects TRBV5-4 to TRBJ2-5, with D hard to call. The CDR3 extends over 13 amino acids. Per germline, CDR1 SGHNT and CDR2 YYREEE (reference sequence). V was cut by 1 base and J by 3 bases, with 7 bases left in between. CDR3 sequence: CASSLYYEETQYF. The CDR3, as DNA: TGTGCCAGCAGCTTGTACTACGAAGAGACCCAGTACTTC.

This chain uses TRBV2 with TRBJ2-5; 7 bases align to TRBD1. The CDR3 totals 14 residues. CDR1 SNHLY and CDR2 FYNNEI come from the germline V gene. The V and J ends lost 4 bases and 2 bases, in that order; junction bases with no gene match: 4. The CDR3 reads CASSGTTGQETQYF. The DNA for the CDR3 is TGTGCCAGCAGTGGGACGACAGGGCAAGAGACCCAGTACTTC.